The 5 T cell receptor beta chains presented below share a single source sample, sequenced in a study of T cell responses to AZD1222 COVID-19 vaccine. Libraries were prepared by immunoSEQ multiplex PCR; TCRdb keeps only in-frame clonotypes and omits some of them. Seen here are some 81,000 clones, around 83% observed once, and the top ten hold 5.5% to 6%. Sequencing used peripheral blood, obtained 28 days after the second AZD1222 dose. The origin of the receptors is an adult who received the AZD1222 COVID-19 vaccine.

CDR3 region: CASSPPGPEAFF. CDR3 nucleotide sequence: TGTGCCAGCTCACCCCCCGGGCCCGAAGCTTTCTTT. The chain links TRBV18 to TRBJ1-1, with unresolved D. CDR1 and CDR2 from the germline V gene are KGHSH and LQKENI. The CDR3 loop spans 12 amino acids. V lost 3 bases and J 8 bases, leaving 10 bases between the germline ends.

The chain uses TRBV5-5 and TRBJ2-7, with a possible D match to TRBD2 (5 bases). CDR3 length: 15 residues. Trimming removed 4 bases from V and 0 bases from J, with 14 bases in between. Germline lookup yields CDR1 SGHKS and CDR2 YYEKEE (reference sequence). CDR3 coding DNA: TGTGCCAGCAGCCCGACGGACTTCAGCTCCTACGAGCAGTACTTC. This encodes CASSPTDFSSYEQYF.

The CDR3 DNA is TGTGCTAGTGGTTTGGGAAGGGACAGGTCTAGCCCTAGAGATGGCACAGATACGCAGTATTTT. Residues: CASGLGRDRSSPRDGTDTQYF. This chain connects TRBV12-5 to TRBJ2-3; 8 nucleotides agree with TRBD1. The CDR3 is 21 residues long. Germline CDR1 is LGHNT and CDR2 is FRNRAP. Unmatched junction bases numbered 19, after V lost 1 base and J lost 1 base.

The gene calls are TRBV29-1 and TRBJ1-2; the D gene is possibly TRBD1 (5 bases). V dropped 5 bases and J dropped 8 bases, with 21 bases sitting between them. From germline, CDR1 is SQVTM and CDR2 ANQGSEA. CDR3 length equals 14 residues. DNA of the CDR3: TGCAGCGTTCGCCCAACCGGGGGTTTGGGCGGCTACACCTTC. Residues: CSVRPTGGLGGYTF.

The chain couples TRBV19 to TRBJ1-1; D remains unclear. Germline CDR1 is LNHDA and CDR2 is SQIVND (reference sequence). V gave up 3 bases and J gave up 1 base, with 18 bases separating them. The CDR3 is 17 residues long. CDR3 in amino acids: CASSISQHLGGNTEAFF. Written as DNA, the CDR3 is TGTGCCAGTAGTATCTCTCAGCACCTGGGAGGGAACACTGAAGCTTTCTTT. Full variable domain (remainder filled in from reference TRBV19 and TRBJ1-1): DGGITQSPKYLFRKEGQNVTLSCEQNLNHDAMYWYRQDPGQGLRLIYYSQIVNDFQKGDIAEGYSVSREKKESFPLTVTSAQKNPTAFYLCASSISQHLGGNTEAFFGQGTRLTVV.